This T cell receptor beta chain came from a study of shared clonotypes between healthy human individuals. CDR3 length: 14 residues. The germline CDR1 and CDR2 sequences are MDHEN and SYDVKM. V lost 5 bases to trimming and J lost 3 bases, with 11 bases between them. Assay used: immunoSEQ multiplex PCR; TCRdb lists only in-frame clones, some missing. This sample yields 500,000 or so clones, of which 90% to 96% are seen a single time; about 0.064% belongs to the top ten. On this clone: Other DNA sequences in this specimen translate into the identical CDR3.

The sequenced sample was naive CD4+ T cells sorted from blood. The sample's subset: CD45RA+ positively selected. This chain uses TRBV28 with TRBJ1-5; D is unclear. The origin of this receptor is a woman younger than 45 in good health. CDR3 DNA sequence: TGTGCCAGCAGTCTCGGACGGCCCAATCAGCCCCAGCATTTT. Its protein product is CASSLGRPNQPQHF.